Listed here is a single T cell receptor beta chain. Its target is not known. Triplicate sorting captured a few hundred thousand cells each from every CD8+ T cell subset. Carrying UMI labels, the TRB cDNA libraries were prepared through 5' RACE. TCRdb reanalyzed the 5' RACE reads and collapses them to one entry per CDR3 protein, without DNA. This listing includes about 2,700 distinct CDR3 sequences. The sample belongs to a study of CXCR3-negative and CXCR3-positive naive CD8 T cells. Study-wide context: Cumulative TRB read yield was approximately 135 million, averaging about 1.5 +/- 0.3 million per library. Regarding the study as a whole: Diversity was high in both naive subsets and much lower in memory cells. Hydrophobicity was higher for TRB CDR3s found in CXCR3-positive naive cells than in CXCR3-negative naive cells. Once cells were cryopreserved, CXCR3 expression went down partly, and most assays used fresh PBMCs.

The receptor's source is a human donor in good health. Some clones in this sample may be carry-over from other donors' samples. Specimen: naive CXCR3+ CD8+ T cells from blood. Subset: CD45RO-CCR7+CD27+CD95- naive CD8+ T cells expressing CXCR3 (TNR3+).

Here the CDR3 reads CASSIDPDRGNEQFF. V gene TRBV19 combines with J gene TRBJ2-1; the D call of TRBD1 rests on TCRdb alone, since no DNA is present to check it. This CDR3 is built from 15 residues. Germline CDR1 reads LNHDA; CDR2 reads SQIVND (reference sequence). Together with reference TRBV19 and TRBJ2-1, the CDR3 gives the full variable domain: DGGITQSPKYLFRKEGQNVTLSCEQNLNHDAMYWYRQDPGQGLRLIYYSQIVNDFQKGDIAEGYSVSREKKESFPLTVTSAQKNPTAFYLCASSIDPDRGNEQFFGPGTRLTVL.